This T cell receptor beta chain was sequenced in a study of blood T cell repertoires in COVID-19. CDR3 length: 11 amino acids. V was trimmed by 1 base and J by 8 bases, leaving 8 bases between them. Germline V gives CDR1 DFQATT, CDR2 SNEGSKA (reference sequence). The repertoire was sequenced with immunoSEQ multiplex PCR; TCRdb's copy has only in-frame clones and lacks some. This table holds a few hundred thousand clones, around 89% found once. This clone has only one observation. Cohort 3 recovered donors had two negative PCRs, clearance, or symptom resolution. The sequenced sample consisted of PBMCs or T cells enriched from blood (not recorded which). The receptor's source is a woman in her thirties or forties who had recovered from COVID-19. The rearrangement uses TRBV20-1 and TRBJ1-1, with D possibly matching TRBD1 (6 bases). This CDR3 reads CSARADREAFF. DNA for the CDR3: TGCAGTGCTAGAGCAGACAGGGAAGCTTTCTTT.